The 13 T cell receptor beta chains below come from one sample, sequenced in a study of human T cells and chemical hapten exposure (dated by TCRdb to the early 2020s). Read against the paper, the sample's time point label means: pre-sensitization, week 0. Read against the paper, the sample's treatment or condition label means: therapeutic diphenylcyclopropenone sensitization with weekly scalp DPC. Library preparation was by RACE. Sequencing was performed on a NextSeq 500. TCRdb reanalyzed the raw reads on its own, using fastp at Q25 for trimming and MiXCR for clone calling, and kept in-frame beta chains. Rows with one shared CDR3 protein collapse into an entry with the most common genes and DNA. The sample records about 180,000 distinct CDR3 sequences, around 30% of which are singletons. The top ten clones comprise just under 3% of the sample. The sequenced sample was whole blood, obtained in connection with sensitization to the hapten diphenylcyclopropenone (DPC). These receptors all come from a woman aged 25-40 years with alopecia areata. Some clones in this sample may be carry-over from other donors' samples.

V gene TRBV20-1 combines with J gene TRBJ1-1; no clear D. The CDR3 has 13 residues. The V end was cut by 6 bases, the J end by 3 bases, with 14 bases between. Germline values: CDR1 DFQATT, CDR2 SNEGSKA (reference sequence). The DNA of the CDR3 is TGCAGTGCCCGTAATTACCGGGACACTGAAGCTTTCTTT. It yields the protein CSARNYRDTEAFF.

V gene TRBV13 combines with J gene TRBJ2-1; D perhaps matches TRBD2 (5 bases). From germline, CDR1 is PRHDT and CDR2 FYEKMQ (reference sequence). Trimming removed 0 bases at V and 10 bases at J, with 10 bases between. The CDR3 length is 13 residues. The CDR3 region is CASSLGLRREQFF. In DNA, the CDR3 is TGTGCCAGCAGCTTAGGCCTGCGGAGGGAGCAGTTCTTC.

CDR3 DNA: TGTGCCAGCAGTTCCCCCGGGCAGCGAGCCTACGAGCAGTACTTC. Protein: CASSSPGQRAYEQYF. This sequence joins TRBV28 and TRBJ2-7; the D is unclear. The CDR3 is 15 amino acids. With 4 bases removed from V and 2 bases from J, the gap between germline ends came to 15 bases. Per germline, CDR1 MDHEN and CDR2 SYDVKM.

The chain has TRBV4-3 and TRBJ2-3; TRBD2 agrees at 8 bases. The CDR3 contains 15 residues. Germline V CDR1 and CDR2: LGHNA, YSLEER. V shed 4 bases and J 5 bases; nucleotides not matched to a gene: 8. CDR3 nucleotides: TGCGCCAGCAGCCGTTCGACTAGCGACGGAGATACGCAGTATTTT. Amino acids: CASSRSTSDGDTQYF.

This chain joins TRBV2 and TRBJ2-7; D is possibly TRBD1 (5 bases). V was trimmed by 10 bases and J by 6 bases, leaving 22 bases between them. Germline values: CDR1 SNHLY, CDR2 FYNNEI. The CDR3 sequence is 14 residues long. CDR3 residues: CATQVRTQTREQYF. For the CDR3, the DNA is TGTGCCACCCAAGTCAGGACACAGACTCGCGAGCAGTACTTC.

The chain employs TRBV28 and TRBJ2-1; 11 nucleotides line up with TRBD2. The trim removed 5 bases at V and 8 bases at J, leaving 11 bases unmatched. CDR1 is MDHEN and CDR2 is SYDVKM in the germline V gene. The CDR3 extends over 16 amino acids. The CDR3 region is CASSPHVAGGRDEQFF. The CDR3 DNA reads as TGTGCCAGCAGTCCCCACGTAGCGGGGGGGCGGGATGAGCAGTTCTTC.

The sample holds a few counts of this clonotype. The chain recombines TRBV20-1 with TRBJ1-3; 9 bases fit TRBD1. Losses at the gene ends were 1 base for V and 4 bases for J; bases not matched to a gene: 8. CDR1 is DFQATT and CDR2 is SNEGSKA in the germline V gene (reference sequence). CDR3 length equals 16 residues. The CDR3 DNA sequence: TGCAGTGCTAGAGGAATACAGGGGGCCGCCGGAAACACCATATATTTT. Its translation is CSARGIQGAAGNTIYF.

V gene TRBV5-1 combines with J gene TRBJ2-2, with D perhaps TRBD1 or TRBD2 (5 bases each). Germline V gene lookup returns CDR1 SGHRS and CDR2 YFSETQ. V was trimmed by 3 bases and J by 7 bases, leaving 13 bases between them. CDR3 length: 14 residues. In DNA form, the CDR3 reads TGCGCCAGCAGCTCCGGGACCCTTAGCGGGGAGCTGTTTTTT. It encodes CASSSGTLSGELFF.

This clonotype occurred a few times. The chain joins TRBV28 to TRBJ2-6; no definite D call. The germline V gene has CDR1 MDHEN and CDR2 SYDVKM. Trimming took 2 bases from V and 2 from J, leaving 7 bases between them. The CDR3 has 15 residues. The CDR3 nucleotides are TGTGCCAGCAGTTTAGAGATTACTGGGGCCAACGTCCTGACTTTC. Encoded protein: CASSLEITGANVLTF.

V is TRBV27 and J is TRBJ2-3; TRBD2 matches 8 bases. Trimming took 3 bases from V and 0 from J; bases not matched to a gene: 2. Germline V gene data show CDR1 as MNHEY and CDR2 as SMNVEV (reference sequence). This CDR3 contains 15 residues. CDR3 loop: CASSFLAGSTDTQYF. The CDR3 nucleotides are TGTGCCAGCAGTTTTCTAGCGGGTAGCACAGATACGCAGTATTTT.

This clonotype was counted between two and nine times. The chain couples TRBV7-2 to TRBJ1-6; TRBD1 matches at 8 bases. The CDR3 contains 16 residues. J lost 13 bases, V lost 1 base, and 12 bases had no gene match. Germline CDR1 and CDR2: SGHTA and FQGNSA. The CDR3 bases are TGTGCCAGCAGCTTAGGGCAGGGGGCCTGGGTGGGGCCCCTCCACTTT. Its translation is CASSLGQGAWVGPLHF.

CDR3 sequence reads: CASSHSGGRTDTQYF. In nucleotides, the CDR3 is TGTGCCAGCAGTCATAGCGGGGGGCGGACAGATACGCAGTATTTT. This chain links TRBV28 with TRBJ2-3, with 10 bases aligning to TRBD2. CDR1 MDHEN and CDR2 SYDVKM come from the germline V gene. This CDR3 has 15 residues. V lost 5 bases, J lost 3 bases, and 5 bases stayed unmatched.

This clonotype was counted only a few times. V and J are TRBV10-2 and TRBJ2-1; D remains unclear. Trimming removed 2 bases from V and 5 bases from J, with 10 bases in between. The CDR3 is 14 amino acids. Per the germline V gene, CDR1 is WSHSY and CDR2 is SAAADI. CDR3 protein: CASSEPALDNEQFF. The CDR3, as DNA: TGCGCCAGCAGTGAGCCAGCCCTAGACAATGAGCAGTTCTTC.